Each of the 27 T cell receptor beta chains below was sequenced from the same sample in a study of early T cells in non-severe SARS-CoV-2 infection. One entry per CDR3 protein results from TCRdb running MiXCR on the 5' RACE reads. The sample consists of fewer than 95,000 distinct CDR3 sequences, around 16% of them appearing once. Sequences were derived from whole blood, sampled at baseline. The receptor set was obtained from an adult who was a healthcare worker with PCR-confirmed SARS-CoV-2 infection or an uninfected control (not recorded which).

This clonotype was counted between two and nine times. This rearrangement joins TRBV20-1 to TRBJ2-2; TRBD2 is a possible D gene (5 bases). CDR1 and CDR2 (germline): DFQATT, SNEGSKA (reference sequence). This CDR3 region has 14 residues. The V gene lost 6 bases and the J gene lost 6 bases, with 17 bases spanning the gap. CDR3 in amino acids: CSAKAPTRAGELFF. In nucleotides, the CDR3 is TGCAGTGCCAAGGCTCCTACTAGGGCCGGGGAGCTGTTTTTT.

The rearrangement links TRBV28 to TRBJ2-1; the match to TRBD1 covers 9 bases. The V gene's germline CDR1 is MDHEN and CDR2 SYDVKM. This CDR3 has 12 residues. V trimming: 5 bases; J trimming: 9 bases; junction bases outside the gene matches: 2. CDR3 in amino acids: CASSGQGSEQFF. In DNA, the CDR3 is TGTGCCAGCAGTGGACAGGGGAGTGAGCAGTTCTTC.

J is TRBJ2-2 and V is TRBV12-3 or TRBV12-4, with D tentatively TRBD2 (5 bases). The V end was cut by 5 bases, the J end by 4 bases, with 8 bases between. The CDR3 is 13 residues long. The CDR3 is CASSPSRTGELFF. For the CDR3, the DNA is TGTGCCAGCAGTCCTAGCCGCACCGGGGAGCTGTTTTTT.

This clonotype was counted a single time. The chain uses TRBV28 and TRBJ2-7, with 8 bases lining up with TRBD1. V was pared by 2 bases and J by 4 bases, with 7 bases of the junction left unmatched. This CDR3 is 15 amino acids long. CDR1 is MDHEN, CDR2 SYDVKM, per germline. The CDR3 coding sequence is TGTGCCAGCAGTTTAAAAGGACAGGGCCGGTACGAGCAGTACTTC. This codes for CASSLKGQGRYEQYF.

This clonotype appeared many times. The CDR3 protein is CASRSSGSYEQYF. DNA of the CDR3: TGTGCCAGTAGATCTAGCGGTTCCTACGAGCAGTACTTC. J is TRBJ2-7 and V is TRBV19; 7 positions agree with TRBD2. CDR3 length: 13 residues. Germline-derived CDR1 and CDR2 are LNHDA and SQIVND (reference sequence). J gave up 1 base and V 6 bases, and 3 bases lay outside the gene matches.

The chain carries TRBV7-8 and TRBJ2-1, with 7 bases matching TRBD1. CDR1 SGHVS and CDR2 FQNEAQ come from the germline V gene. The CDR3 is 15 residues long. V dropped 0 bases and J dropped 7; count of bases not matched to a gene: 6. In nucleotides, the CDR3 is TGTGCCAGCAGCTTAGCGACAGGGCAATGGAATGAGCAGTTCTTC. Its protein is CASSLATGQWNEQFF.

This clonotype was counted ten times or more. The chain has TRBV27 and TRBJ2-1; 7 bases fit TRBD2. Trimming cost V 4 bases and J 9 bases; bases outside gene matches: 12. This CDR3 is built from 15 residues. Germline V gene data show CDR1 as MNHEY and CDR2 as SMNVEV (reference sequence). CDR3 residues: CASSSPWGGRGEQFF. The CDR3 DNA is TGTGCCAGCAGTTCCCCCTGGGGCGGGAGAGGTGAGCAGTTCTTC.

The chain uses TRBV7-2 and TRBJ2-7; either TRBD1 or TRBD2 may supply D (6 bases each). Germline loops: CDR1 SGHTA, CDR2 FQGNSA. The CDR3 covers 16 residues. V lost 4 bases and J 1 base, leaving 17 bases between the germline ends. CDR3 in amino acids: CASSSPRGEVSYEQYF. DNA for the CDR3: TGTGCCAGCAGCTCCCCTAGGGGGGAGGTATCCTACGAGCAGTACTTC.

In its sample, this clonotype was seen a few times. The V call is TRBV7-9, the J call TRBJ2-3, with D hard to call. This CDR3 comprises 14 residues. Germline CDR1 SEHNR, CDR2 FQNEAQ (reference sequence). Trimming took off 4 bases at V and 5 bases at J, with 13 bases between the two ends. The CDR3 spells CASSSSSRGDTQYF. Written as DNA, the CDR3 is TGTGCCAGCAGCTCCTCCTCCCGAGGAGATACGCAGTATTTT.

V usage is TRBV12-3 or TRBV12-4 and J usage is TRBJ2-6; D is unclear. The CDR3 consists of 16 residues. V was clipped by 3 bases and J by 2 bases, with 11 bases between them. DNA for the CDR3: TGTGCCAGCAGTTTCCACTCTAAACCTGGGGCCAACGTCCTGACTTTC. Residues: CASSFHSKPGANVLTF.

This clonotype was picked up many times. The chain combines TRBV7-2 with TRBJ2-1; D is ambiguous. Looked up from germline, CDR1 is SGHTA and CDR2 is FQGNSA. The V end was cut by 3 bases, the J end by 7 bases, with 19 bases between. The CDR3 spans 16 residues. The CDR3 coding sequence is TGTGCCAGCAGCTTCCTCCTCGCCCCTGGGAAGAATGAGCAGTTCTTC. This gives the protein CASSFLLAPGKNEQFF.

The chain carries TRBV7-9 and TRBJ1-2, with a possible D match to TRBD1 (5 bases). The germline gives CDR1 SEHNR, CDR2 FQNEAQ (reference sequence). Trimming left V 5 bases short and J 4 bases short, with 11 bases between. The CDR3 totals 13 residues. CDR3 nucleotides: TGTGCCAGCAGCCCGGGACCGAGCTATGGCTACACCTTC. Its protein is CASSPGPSYGYTF.

V gene TRBV5-3 combines with J gene TRBJ1-1; D is unresolved. TRBV5-3 is an ORF, with its function uncertain. The CDR3 covers 13 residues. The germline V and J ends were trimmed by 2 bases and 1 base, with 6 bases remaining between them. The CDR3 DNA reads as TGTGCCAGAAGCTTAGGAGAGAACACTGAAGCTTTCTTT. This gives the protein CARSLGENTEAFF.

This clonotype was counted between two and nine times. The J gene is TRBJ2-7, the V gene TRBV2, with no clear D. The CDR3 covers 12 residues. V lost 5 bases and J 2 bases, leaving 7 bases between the germline ends. Germline V gene sequence: CDR1 SNHLY, CDR2 FYNNEI. In DNA, the CDR3 is TGTGCCAGCAGTCCGGACCCCTACGAGCAGTACTTC. Its protein is CASSPDPYEQYF.

The table lists this clonotype with a few counts. The V gene is TRBV14, the J gene TRBJ1-1; D remains ambiguous. The CDR3 sequence is 13 residues long. Germline CDR1 and CDR2: SGHDN and FVKESK. Trimming took off 0 bases at V and 2 bases at J, with 4 bases between the two ends. The CDR3 region is CASSQDANTEAFF. The CDR3 bases are TGTGCCAGCAGCCAAGATGCTAACACTGAAGCTTTCTTT. Variable domain in full (rest from reference TRBV14 and TRBJ1-1): EAGVTQFPSHSVIEKGQTVTLRCDPISGHDNLYWYRRVMGKEIKFLLHFVKESKQDESGMPNNRFLAERTGGTYSTLKVQPAELEDSGVYFCASSQDANTEAFFGQGTRLTVV.

The chain couples TRBV12-3 or TRBV12-4 to TRBJ1-1; D is unresolved. V lost 6 bases, J lost 1 base, and 12 bases lay in between. The CDR3 runs to 14 residues. The chain's CDR3 is CASRAGGANTEAFF. The CDR3 region has the DNA TGTGCCAGCAGGGCTGGCGGCGCGAACACTGAAGCTTTCTTT.

This clonotype occurred many times. The chain links TRBV20-1 to TRBJ2-3; 8 nucleotides agree with TRBD2. Looked up from germline, CDR1 is DFQATT and CDR2 is SNEGSKA (reference sequence). The CDR3 loop spans 16 amino acids. Unmatched junction bases numbered 11, after V lost 6 bases and J lost 0 bases. The CDR3 spells CSAQVASGLSTDTQYF. For the CDR3, the DNA is TGCAGTGCCCAGGTCGCTAGCGGGCTGAGCACAGATACGCAGTATTTT.

The chain employs TRBV7-9 and TRBJ2-2, with D possibly TRBD2 on 6 matching bases. CDR1 is SEHNR, CDR2 FQNEAQ, per germline (reference sequence). V lost 5 bases to trimming and J lost 5 bases, with 18 bases between them. This CDR3 has 16 residues. The CDR3 DNA reads as TGTGCCAGCAGCCCAACCGGGAGTCGGTTGACCGGGGAGCTGTTTTTT. Its protein product is CASSPTGSRLTGELFF.

This clonotype turned up a few times. The rearrangement uses TRBV20-1 and TRBJ2-2, with 7 bases matching TRBD2. Germline V lookup: CDR1 DFQATT, CDR2 SNEGSKA (reference sequence). This CDR3 has 18 amino acids. V trimming: 0 bases; J trimming: 2 bases; junction bases outside the gene matches: 12. As DNA, the CDR3 is TGCAGTGCTAGAGACTTTAGGTGGGCTAGCGGAAACACCGGGGAGCTGTTTTTT. Translation gives CSARDFRWASGNTGELFF.

CDR3 bases: TGTGCCAGCAGCTTCGTAGGGCGGGGCACAGATACGCAGTATTTT. Its protein product is CASSFVGRGTDTQYF. V is TRBV7-2 and J is TRBJ2-3; maybe TRBD2 (5 bases). The length of the CDR3 is 15 residues. Trimming took off 3 bases at V and 1 base at J, with 11 bases between the two ends. From germline, CDR1 is SGHTA and CDR2 FQGNSA.

This chain joins TRBV25-1 and TRBJ1-1, with D perhaps TRBD1 (5 bases). This CDR3 contains 11 residues. The V gene's germline CDR1 is MGHDK and CDR2 SYGVNS. Trimming cost V 10 bases and J 9 bases, with 15 bases left between them. The CDR3: CANRRGTKAFF. The CDR3 DNA is TGTGCCAACAGAAGAGGGACGAAAGCTTTCTTT.

A few counts support this clonotype. The chain combines TRBV6-5 with TRBJ1-2, with D perhaps TRBD1 (5 bases). Between the trimmed V and J ends, which lost 2 bases and 6 bases, there was a span of 19 bases. Germline assignment: CDR1 MNHEY and CDR2 SVGAGI. The CDR3 sequence is 16 residues long. CDR3 nucleotide sequence: TGTGCCAGCAGTTACGGACCCTCGGCGGGGCGGGATGGCTACACCTTC. Translating gives CASSYGPSAGRDGYTF.

This clonotype showed up many times. This chain joins TRBV20-1 and TRBJ2-6; no definite D call. The length of the CDR3 is 16 residues. With 3 bases removed from V and 0 bases from J, the gap between germline ends came to 12 bases. From germline, CDR1 is DFQATT and CDR2 SNEGSKA (reference sequence). The CDR3 DNA sequence: TGCAGTGCTAGTCCGAGATTCTCCTCTGGGGCCAACGTCCTGACTTTC. Amino acids: CSASPRFSSGANVLTF.

Only a few counts were recorded for this clonotype. The J gene is TRBJ1-1, the V gene TRBV12-3 or TRBV12-4; 7 bases line up with TRBD1. This CDR3 region has 12 residues. The V segment lost 5 bases and the J segment 7 bases; nucleotides outside the gene matches: 4. The CDR3 bases are TGTGCCAGCAGTGCCCAGGGGGTTGAAGCTTTCTTT. Protein product: CASSAQGVEAFF.

The chain has TRBV7-9 and TRBJ1-5; D not resolved. Germline-derived CDR1 and CDR2 are SEHNR and FQNEAQ (reference sequence). The CDR3 loop spans 13 amino acids. Trimming cost V 5 bases and J 4 bases, with 9 bases left between them. CDR3 protein: CASSPDGNQPQHF. CDR3 nucleotides: TGTGCCAGCAGCCCCGACGGGAATCAGCCCCAGCATTTT.

This clonotype has only a few counts. CDR3 sequence: CASSRDFTYEQYF. CDR3 sequence (DNA): TGTGCCAGCAGCCGGGACTTTACCTACGAGCAGTACTTC. This sequence joins TRBV27 and TRBJ2-7; weak D call: TRBD2 (6 bases). Between the trimmed V and J ends, which lost 6 bases and 2 bases, there was a span of 11 bases. Germline-derived CDR1 and CDR2 are MNHEY and SMNVEV (reference sequence). The CDR3 is 13 amino acids.

This clonotype was found a few times. The chain has TRBV7-8 and TRBJ2-3, with D possibly matching TRBD2 (5 bases). Germline V gene sequence: CDR1 SGHVS, CDR2 FQNEAQ. The CDR3 consists of 15 residues. V was trimmed by 5 bases and J by 2 bases, leaving 14 bases between them. CDR3 protein: CASSPGSGNTDTQYF. The CDR3 DNA reads as TGTGCCAGCAGCCCCGGGTCGGGGAACACAGATACGCAGTATTTT. Based on the CDR3 plus reference TRBV7-8 and TRBJ2-3, the full variable domain is GAGVSQSPRYKVAKRGQDVALRCDPISGHVSLFWYQQALGQGPEFLTYFQNEAQLDKSGLPSDRFFAERPEGSVSTLKIQRTQQEDSAVYLCASSPGSGNTDTQYFGPGTRLTVL.